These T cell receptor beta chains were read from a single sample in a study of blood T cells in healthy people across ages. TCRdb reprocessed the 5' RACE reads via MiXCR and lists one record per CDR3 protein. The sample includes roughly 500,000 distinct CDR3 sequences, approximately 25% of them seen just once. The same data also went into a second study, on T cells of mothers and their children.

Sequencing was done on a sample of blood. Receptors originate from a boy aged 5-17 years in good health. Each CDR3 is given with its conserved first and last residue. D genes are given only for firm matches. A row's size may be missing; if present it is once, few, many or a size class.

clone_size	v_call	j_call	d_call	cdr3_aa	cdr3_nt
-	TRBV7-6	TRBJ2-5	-	CASSSLRGQETQYF	TGTGCCAGCAGCTCCCTGAGGGGTCAAGAGACCCAGTACTTC
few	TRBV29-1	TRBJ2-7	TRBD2	CSVVTSGNEQYF	TGCAGCGTTGTCACCAGCGGGAACGAGCAGTACTTC
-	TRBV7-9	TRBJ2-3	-	CASSLEDGSFTDTQYF	TGTGCCAGCAGCTTAGAGGACGGGTCTTTCACAGATACGCAGTATTTT
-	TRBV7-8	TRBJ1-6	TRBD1	CASSQGQGYNSPLHF	TGTGCCAGCAGCCAGGGACAGGGCTATAATTCACCCCTCCACTTT
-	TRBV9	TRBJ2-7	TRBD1	CASSVAGTGGYEQYF	TGTGCCAGCAGCGTAGCTGGGACAGGGGGCTACGAGCAGTACTTC
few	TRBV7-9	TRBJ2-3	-	CASSFGTRGPSTDTQYF	TGTGCCAGCAGCTTTGGGACCCGGGGACCGAGCACAGATACGCAGTATTTT
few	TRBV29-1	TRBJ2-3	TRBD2	CSGRAILAGVTDTQYF	TGCAGCGGCCGGGCTATACTAGCGGGAGTGACAGATACGCAGTATTTT
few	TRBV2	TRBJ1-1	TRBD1	CASSESDRGGHEAFF	TGTGCCAGCAGTGAATCTGACAGGGGAGGGCATGAAGCTTTCTTT
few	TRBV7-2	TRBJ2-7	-	CASSPRTGSEQYF	TGTGCCAGCAGCCCTCGAACAGGGTCCGAGCAGTACTTC
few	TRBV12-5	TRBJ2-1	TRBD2	CASGSSGISYNEQFF	TGTGCTAGTGGATCTAGCGGGATCTCCTACAATGAGCAGTTCTTC
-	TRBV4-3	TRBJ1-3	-	CASSQDIRQATGNTIYF	TGCGCCAGCAGCCAAGATATCAGACAGGCGACTGGAAACACCATATATTTT
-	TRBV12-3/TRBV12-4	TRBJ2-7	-	CASSPRRTSYEQYF	TGTGCCAGCAGTCCCAGACGGACCTCCTACGAGCAGTACTTC
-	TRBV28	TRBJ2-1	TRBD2	CASSPGLADDEQFF	TGTGCCAGCAGTCCCGGACTAGCGGACGATGAGCAGTTCTTC
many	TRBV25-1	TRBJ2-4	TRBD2	CASRSCGGEAKNIQYF	TGTGCCAGCAGGTCGTGTGGGGGGGAAGCCAAAAACATTCAGTACTTC
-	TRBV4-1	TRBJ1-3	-	CASSQETDSGNTIYF	TGCGCCAGCAGCCAAGAGACGGACTCTGGAAACACCATATATTTT